Below, 25 T cell receptor beta chains from the same sample are listed, as sequenced in a study of massively parallel sequencing of T cell beta chains. TCRdb processed the 5' RACE reads anew with MiXCR; each CDR3 protein has one entry. The data contain roughly 4,200 distinct CDR3 sequences, 35% to 40% of them singletons. The sequencing input was commercial RNA from peripheral blood pooled from many donors. The receptors come from a pool of human donors in good health; the sample was commercial RNA pooled from many donors.

This clonotype has just a few counts. V gene TRBV6-2 or TRBV6-3 combines with J gene TRBJ1-2; possible D gene TRBD1, 6 bases. The ends were cut back, 5 bases at V and 3 bases at J, with 7 bases in the middle. The germline V gene has CDR1 MNHEY and CDR2 SVGEGT. The CDR3 totals 12 residues. Here the CDR3 DNA reads TGTGCCAGCAGTCCAGGGGACTATGGCTACACCTTC. Translating gives CASSPGDYGYTF.

This clonotype is large by share. The J gene is TRBJ1-2, the V gene TRBV29-1; D is perhaps TRBD1 (6 bases). The germline V gene has CDR1 SQVTM and CDR2 ANQGSEA. The CDR3 loop spans 10 amino acids. V was trimmed by 6 bases and J by 6 bases, leaving 8 bases between them. DNA for the CDR3: TGCAGCGTGGGACAAGATGGCTACACCTTC. This gives the protein CSVGQDGYTF.

This clonotype appeared a few times. The J gene is TRBJ2-3, the V gene TRBV29-1; 8 bases agree with TRBD1. Trimming removed 4 bases from V and 0 bases from J; junction bases left unmatched: 3. CDR3 length: 14 residues. Germline values: CDR1 SQVTM, CDR2 ANQGSEA. Written as DNA, the CDR3 is TGCAGCGTTGTAGGACAGGGTAGCACAGATACGCAGTATTTT. This sequence encodes CSVVGQGSTDTQYF.

The chain couples TRBV29-1 to TRBJ2-3; D remains ambiguous. The CDR3 sequence is 11 residues long. The V gene lost 1 base and the J gene lost 6 bases, with 5 bases spanning the gap. Per the germline V gene, CDR1 is SQVTM and CDR2 is ANQGSEA. CDR3 coding DNA: TGCAGCGTTGAAGGGGCGGATACGCAGTATTTT. Translation gives CSVEGADTQYF.

This clonotype was recorded a few times. This chain connects TRBV7-1 to TRBJ2-3, with a weak D call TRBD1 (5 bases). TRBV7-1 is an open reading frame, and its role is uncertain. V was clipped by 0 bases and J by 5 bases, with 12 bases between them. This CDR3 spans 15 amino acids. DNA for the CDR3: TGTGCCAGCAGCTCAGCAGGGGAAGGATTAGATACGCAGTATTTT. It codes for CASSSAGEGLDTQYF.

A few counts support this clonotype. The chain links TRBV29-1 to TRBJ2-7; 9 nucleotides align to TRBD2. CDR1 is SQVTM, CDR2 ANQGSEA, per germline. The CDR3 is 11 amino acids. With V trimmed by 7 bases and J by 2 bases, 0 bases remained unmatched. The CDR3 loop reads CSASGAYEQYF. The DNA for the CDR3 is TGCAGCGCTAGCGGGGCCTACGAGCAGTACTTC.

The chain joins TRBV20-1 to TRBJ2-5; TRBD1 is a possible D gene (5 bases). The CDR3 runs 12 residues. Germline lookup yields CDR1 DFQATT and CDR2 SNEGSKA (reference sequence). The V end was cut by 6 bases, the J end by 0 bases, with 8 bases between. As DNA, the CDR3 is TGCAGTGCCAACAGGAACCAAGAGACCCAGTACTTC. Protein sequence: CSANRNQETQYF.

The chain recombines TRBV7-2 with TRBJ2-5; 9 nucleotides align to TRBD1. Germline V gene lookup returns CDR1 SGHTA and CDR2 FQGNSA. CDR3 length: 13 amino acids. The J segment lost 7 bases and the V segment lost 5 bases, leaving 5 bases of the junction unmatched. This chain's CDR3 is CASSVLGQGTQYF. The CDR3 nucleotides read TGTGCCAGCAGCGTTCTGGGACAGGGGACCCAGTACTTC. Full variable domain (missing parts from reference TRBV7-2 and TRBJ2-5): GAGVSQSPSNKVTEKGKDVELRCDPISGHTALYWYRQSLGQGLEFLIYFQGNSAPDKSGLPSDRFSAERTGGSVSTLTIQRTQQEDSAVYLCASSVLGQGTQYFGPGTRLLVL.

This clonotype counts as medium-sized (0.01 to 0.1%). The chain recombines TRBV6-2 or TRBV6-3 with TRBJ1-2; D is ambiguous. The CDR3 has 13 residues. Germline loops: CDR1 MNHEY, CDR2 SVGEGT. The V gene lost 0 bases and the J gene lost 6 bases, with 8 bases spanning the gap. The CDR3 coding sequence is TGTGCCAGCAGTTACTCGGATCGGAATGGCTACACCTTC. Its translation is CASSYSDRNGYTF.

J is TRBJ2-7 and V is TRBV6-2 or TRBV6-3; 10 bases are shared with TRBD2. The CDR3 runs to 13 residues. V was pared by 2 bases and J by 6 bases, with 1 base of the junction left unmatched. Germline V CDR1 and CDR2: MNHEY, SVGEGT. Here the CDR3 DNA reads TGTGCCAGCAGTTACGGGACTAGCGTCGAGCAGTACTTC. Its translation is CASSYGTSVEQYF.

The rearrangement uses TRBV4-2 and TRBJ2-1; D ambiguous. Germline values: CDR1 LGHNA, CDR2 YNFKEQ. This CDR3 contains 14 residues. The V gene lost 4 bases and the J gene lost 7 bases, with 14 bases spanning the gap. The DNA for the CDR3 is TGTGCCAGCAGCCTCCTGTTGACGCAAAATGAGCAGTTCTTC. This sequence encodes CASSLLLTQNEQFF.

The rearrangement links TRBV28 to TRBJ2-2; D not resolved. This CDR3 has 13 amino acids. Germline lookup yields CDR1 MDHEN and CDR2 SYDVKM. V was pared by 2 bases and J by 5 bases, with 6 bases between. In DNA form, the CDR3 reads TGTGCCAGCAGTTTACCCGGGACCGGGGAGCTGTTTTTT. Its translation is CASSLPGTGELFF.

This chain uses TRBV5-1 with TRBJ2-2, with D hard to call. Trimming removed 0 bases at V and 6 bases at J, with 9 bases between. This CDR3 contains 14 residues. Germline-derived CDR1 and CDR2 are SGHRS and YFSETQ. In DNA, the CDR3 is TGCGCCAGCAGCTTGGCGGGTTTGGCCGGGGAGCTGTTTTTT. This encodes CASSLAGLAGELFF.

On this clonotype itself: A clone one base away is much larger, so this may be a read error. The chain couples TRBV13 to TRBJ1-2; D gene ambiguous. V dropped 7 bases and J dropped 2 bases, with 11 bases sitting between them. The CDR3 is 13 residues long. Germline CDR1 PRHDT, CDR2 FYEKMQ (reference sequence). The CDR3 DNA reads as TGTGCCAGCAATTGGAGGTGGAACTATGGCTACACCTTC. It translates to CASNWRWNYGYTF.

The chain has TRBV3-1 and TRBJ1-2; TRBD1 might be the D (5 bases). The V gene lost 1 base and the J gene lost 4 bases, with 13 bases spanning the gap. Germline CDR1 reads LGHDT; CDR2 reads YNNKEL (reference sequence). The CDR3 loop spans 15 amino acids. Here the CDR3 DNA reads TGTGCCAGCAGCCAAGGATTAAGAGGGGCCTATGGCTACACCTTC. Protein: CASSQGLRGAYGYTF.

V gene TRBV29-1 combines with J gene TRBJ2-2, with D perhaps TRBD1 (6 bases). This CDR3 comprises 13 residues. Germline V gives CDR1 SQVTM, CDR2 ANQGSEA. Trimming stripped 5 bases from V and 1 base from J, with 8 bases between. CDR3 region: CSVWDMNTGELFF. CDR3 nucleotides: TGCAGCGTTTGGGACATGAACACCGGGGAGCTGTTTTTT.

The chain recombines TRBV6-9 with TRBJ2-3; D not certain. Trimming pared 2 bases from V and 2 bases from J, leaving 8 bases between. Germline V gene sequence: CDR1 MNHGY, CDR2 SVAAGI. The CDR3 consists of 14 residues. CDR3 sequence: CASSYLPNTDTQYF. DNA of the CDR3: TGTGCCAGCAGTTATCTGCCCAACACAGATACGCAGTATTTT.

The genes are TRBV5-1 and TRBJ2-3; D is undetermined. Trimming left V 1 base short and J 4 bases short, with 10 bases between. This CDR3 has 14 amino acids. Germline loops: CDR1 SGHRS, CDR2 YFSETQ. The CDR3 bases are TGCGCCAGCAGCTTGTCGGGTTTCCCAGATACGCAGTATTTT. Translation: CASSLSGFPDTQYF.

This clonotype was observed a few times. The chain combines TRBV20-1 with TRBJ2-5; D call uncertain. V lost 3 bases, J lost 2 bases, and 10 bases lay in between. CDR1 and CDR2 from the germline V gene are DFQATT and SNEGSKA (reference sequence). CDR3 length: 13 residues. In DNA, the CDR3 is TGCAGTGCTAGTTCTGGGATGCAAGAGACCCAGTACTTC. Its protein is CSASSGMQETQYF.

The chain combines TRBV13 with TRBJ2-3; D is unclear. V gave up 5 bases and J gave up 4 bases, with 13 bases separating them. CDR1 and CDR2 (germline): PRHDT, FYEKMQ (reference sequence). CDR3 size: 14 residues. This CDR3 is CASSPKESPDTQYF. The DNA of the CDR3 is TGTGCCAGCAGCCCCAAGGAGAGCCCAGATACGCAGTATTTT.

This clonotype has more than one count but fewer than ten. The chain uses TRBV29-1 and TRBJ1-1; unclear D gene. The CDR3 sequence is 10 residues long. In germline, CDR1 is SQVTM, CDR2 ANQGSEA. Trimming left V 4 bases short and J 3 bases short, with 3 bases between. The CDR3, as DNA: TGCAGCGTTGTGGACACTGAAGCTTTCTTT. This encodes CSVVDTEAFF.

The chain employs TRBV4-1 and TRBJ2-7, with D uncertain. V was shortened by 1 base and J by 3 bases, with 13 bases between the two germline ends. The germline V gene has CDR1 MGHRA and CDR2 YSYEKL. This CDR3 contains 15 residues. CDR3 DNA sequence: TGCGCCAGCAGCCAAGCCTCAACGAGTCTCTACGAGCAGTACTTC. Protein sequence: CASSQASTSLYEQYF.

The chain uses TRBV23-1 and TRBJ1-4; TRBD1 matches at 7 bases. TRBV23-1 is recorded as an ORF, its role being uncertain. There are 14 residues in the CDR3. V dropped 2 bases and J dropped 11; count of bases not matched to a gene: 8. The CDR3 coding sequence is TGCGCCAGCAGTCAACACCAAGGACAGGCGAAACTGTTTTTT. This sequence encodes CASSQHQGQAKLFF.

This clonotype is judged medium-sized. The chain is built from TRBV20-1 and TRBJ1-2; D is unresolved. Germline V gives CDR1 DFQATT, CDR2 SNEGSKA (reference sequence). This CDR3 has 10 amino acids. V lost 4 bases and J 7 bases, leaving 7 bases between the germline ends. The CDR3 here is CSATGRGYTF. In DNA, the CDR3 is TGCAGTGCTACGGGTCGTGGCTACACCTTC.

This clonotype was detected only a few times. This sequence joins TRBV5-1 and TRBJ1-1; D not resolved. V lost 3 bases and J 7 bases, leaving 13 bases between the germline ends. CDR1 and CDR2 (germline): SGHRS, YFSETQ. The CDR3 is 13 residues long. CDR3 loop: CASSSSVVGEAFF. The CDR3 DNA follows: TGCGCCAGCAGCTCGTCAGTCGTGGGTGAAGCTTTCTTT. The full variable domain, with the rest looked up from reference TRBV5-1 and TRBJ1-1, is KAGVTQTPRYLIKTRGQQVTLSCSPISGHRSVSWYQQTPGQGLQFLFEYFSETQRNKGNFPGRFSGRQFSNSRSEMNVSTLELGDSALYLCASSSSVVGEAFFGQGTRLTVV.